This TCR beta chain was recorded in a study of shared clonotypes between healthy human individuals. TCRdb keeps only in-frame clones here, not all; method: immunoSEQ multiplex PCR. The table shows 700,000 or so clones, with around 72% occurring only once. This clone has more than one count but fewer than ten. Unmatched junction bases numbered 8, after V lost 0 bases and J lost 6 bases. This CDR3 is built from 15 residues. Germline-derived CDR1 and CDR2 are SGHNT and YYREEE (reference sequence). The origin of this receptor is a woman aged 25 to 39 in good health. The V gene is TRBV5-4, the J gene TRBJ1-2; 7 positions agree with TRBD1. Sequenced sample: memory CD4+ T cells sorted from blood. Regarding subset: CD45RA-negative fraction. In DNA form, the CDR3 reads TGTGCCAGCAGCTTGGCCTCAGGGGGGCGACATGGCTACACCTTC. Its translation is CASSLASGGRHGYTF.